This TCR beta chain was identified in a study of patients and donors after allogeneic stem cell transplantation. V dropped 6 bases and J dropped 1 base, with 15 bases sitting between them. The germline V gene has CDR1 MNHEY and CDR2 SVGEGT. CDR3 length equals 15 residues. TCRdb redid the calling of the RT-PCR reads with MiXCR, one entry per CDR3 protein. This sample carries around 150,000 distinct CDR3 sequences, 37% of them seen once, and the ten largest clones take roughly 52%. The material sequenced was blood, either unsorted or a sorted T cell fraction (not recorded which). The clonotype originates from a human donor who was either an allogeneic HSCT recipient or a stem cell or donor lymphocyte infusion donor (not recorded which). It is not recorded whose cells these are; they may come from a transplant donor. The chain links TRBV6-2 or TRBV6-3 to TRBJ1-1, with D hard to call. The CDR3 bases are TGTGCCAGCAGGGTCCTAGGACGGGCGAACACTGAAGCTTTCTTT. Its translation is CASRVLGRANTEAFF.